The 28 T cell receptor beta chains presented below share a single source sample, sequenced in a study of glioma-infiltrating T cells. The iRepertoire nested amplicon-rescue multiplex PCR amplified TCR alpha and beta CDR3s from RNA. Each CDR3 protein is one row after TCRdb ran MiXCR on the multiplex PCR reads. The data hold over 130,000 distinct CDR3 sequences, with roughly 43% observed a single time. Material: glioma tissue, nonneoplastic brain tissue, or PBMCs (not recorded which). The receptor set was obtained from a human donor with low-grade glioma or glioblastoma, undergoing nonglioma brain surgery, or in good health (not recorded which).

The V call is TRBV7-2, the J call TRBJ2-3; D gene ambiguous. Deletions cut 5 bases from V and 4 bases from J, with 7 bases between. From germline, CDR1 is SGHTA and CDR2 FQGNSA. The CDR3 runs 12 residues. In DNA, the CDR3 is TGTGCCAGCAGCCGTAACTCAGATACGCAGTATTTT. Its translation: CASSRNSDTQYF. Combining the CDR3 with reference TRBV7-2 and TRBJ2-3 gives the whole variable domain GAGVSQSPSNKVTEKGKDVELRCDPISGHTALYWYRQSLGQGLEFLIYFQGNSAPDKSGLPSDRFSAERTGGSVSTLTIQRTQQEDSAVYLCASSRNSDTQYFGPGTRLTVL.

Of note for this clonotype: The junction does not match germline at one end; this may be a read error. V and J are TRBV28 and TRBJ2-7; TRBD1 matches at 7 bases. Per germline, CDR1 MDHEN and CDR2 SYDVKM. CDR3 size: 12 residues. In DNA, the CDR3 is TGTGCCAGCTTGCGACAGGGCTACGAGCAGTGCTTC. As protein: CASLRQGYEQCF.

This clonotype was seen ten or more times. The chain uses TRBV6-1 and TRBJ2-7; 7 positions agree with TRBD2. J was trimmed by 0 bases and V by 8 bases; bases with no gene match: 1. The germline CDR1 and CDR2 sequences are MNHNS and SASEGT. The CDR3 has 12 amino acids. CDR3 sequence reads: CASGDYSYEQYF. The DNA of the CDR3 is TGTGCCAGCGGGGACTACTCCTACGAGCAGTACTTC.

The genes are TRBV28 and TRBJ1-2, with TRBD1 identical over 9 bases. The CDR3 runs to 15 residues. The trim removed 6 bases at V and 2 bases at J, leaving 7 bases unmatched. The germline CDR1 and CDR2 sequences are MDHEN and SYDVKM. CDR3 residues: CASRIQGAGNYGYTF. Here the CDR3 DNA reads TGTGCCAGCAGAATACAGGGGGCAGGGAACTATGGCTACACCTTC.

Remarks on this clonotype: This may be a read error: a much more frequent sequence differs by one nucleotide. The chain uses TRBV6-2 or TRBV6-3 and TRBJ2-3; D may be TRBD1 (5 bases). In germline, CDR1 is MNHEY, CDR2 SVGEGT. The CDR3 runs 13 residues. Here the CDR3 DNA reads TGTACCAGCCTTTCCGGACAAACAGATACGCAGTATTTT. Its protein is CTSLSGQTDTQYF.

The sample holds a few counts of this clonotype. The V gene is TRBV24-1, the J gene TRBJ2-3, with TRBD1 matching over 10 bases. Germline V CDR1 and CDR2: KGHDR, SFDVKD. V lost 4 bases to trimming and J lost 5 bases; unmatched junction nucleotides: 5. The CDR3 runs 15 residues. CDR3 DNA sequence: TGTGCCACCAGTGACCGGGACAGGGGCGAAGATACGCAGTATTTT. It is translated as CATSDRDRGEDTQYF.

There are a few counts of this clonotype. The V and J genes are TRBV12-3 or TRBV12-4 and TRBJ1-3; weak D call: TRBD1 (6 bases). This CDR3 comprises 15 residues. V was trimmed by 8 bases and J by 3 bases, leaving 17 bases between them. Here the CDR3 reads CASGLWGAYGNTIYF. For the CDR3, the DNA is TGTGCCAGCGGCCTTTGGGGGGCTTATGGAAACACCATATATTTT.

In this sample, this clonotype turned up a few times. One end of the junction is discordant with germline, which a read error may explain. The chain has TRBV7-2 and TRBJ2-5; TRBD1 might be the D (6 bases). CDR1 is SGHTA and CDR2 is FQGNSA in the germline V gene. This CDR3 is built from 14 residues. In DNA form, the CDR3 reads TGTGCCCGCAGCTCCGGGGCAGGGGCAGAGACCCAGTACTTC. Translation gives CARSSGAGAETQYF.

This clonotype was detected a few times. The genes are TRBV7-6 and TRBJ2-1; TRBD1 or TRBD2 may be the D gene (6 bases each). The CDR3 totals 16 residues. CDR1 is SGHVS and CDR2 is FNYEAQ in the germline V gene. Deletions cut 0 bases from V and 5 bases from J, with 14 bases between. CDR3 region: CASSLADPRGDNEQFF. In DNA form, the CDR3 reads TGTGCCAGCAGCTTAGCGGATCCGAGGGGGGACAATGAGCAGTTCTTC.

This clonotype was detected only a few times. CDR3 region: CASSQVAGFGYTF. For the CDR3, the DNA is TGCGCCAGCAGCCAAGTAGCAGGGTTTGGCTACACCTTC. V and J are TRBV4-1 and TRBJ1-2; TRBD1 is a possible D gene (5 bases). V dropped 1 base and J dropped 7 bases, with 10 bases sitting between them. The CDR3 has 13 residues. Germline V lookup: CDR1 MGHRA, CDR2 YSYEKL.

This clonotype was seen only a few times. The CDR3 here is CASSLSGRGEKLFF. CDR3 coding DNA: TGTGCCAGCAGTTTGTCCGGGCGTGGTGAAAAACTGTTTTTT. The V call is TRBV27, the J call TRBJ1-4; no definite D call. V was clipped by 3 bases and J by 7 bases, with 12 bases between them. Germline V gene lookup returns CDR1 MNHEY and CDR2 SMNVEV (reference sequence). The CDR3 spans 14 residues.

The CDR3 bases are TGTGCCAGCAGTTTGATGGATCATCCTAACTACGAGCAGTACTTC. Translating gives CASSLMDHPNYEQYF. The rearrangement links TRBV27 to TRBJ2-7; D is undetermined. The CDR3 spans 15 residues. Germline V lookup: CDR1 MNHEY, CDR2 SMNVEV (reference sequence). Trimming took 3 bases from V and 3 from J, leaving 15 bases between them.

The V gene is TRBV27, the J gene TRBJ1-5; 8 positions match TRBD1. The length of the CDR3 is 17 residues. Trimming took 6 bases from V and 0 from J; bases not matched to a gene: 10. Germline values: CDR1 MNHEY, CDR2 SMNVEV (reference sequence). CDR3 protein: CASRSGTGPYSNQPQHF. The CDR3 DNA follows: TGTGCCAGCAGAAGCGGGACAGGCCCATATAGCAATCAGCCCCAGCATTTT.

Of note for this clonotype: Since a much larger clone is just one base distant, this may be a read error. This chain links TRBV20-1 with TRBJ1-6; unclear D gene. Germline loops: CDR1 DFQATT, CDR2 SNEGSKA (reference sequence). V was pared by 4 bases and J by 0 bases, with 10 bases between. There are 15 residues in the CDR3. Here the CDR3 reads CSANPGSSYNSPLHF. CDR3 in DNA: TGCAGTGCTAACCCGGGGAGCTCCTATAATTCACCCCTCCACTTT.

J is TRBJ2-1 and V is TRBV12-5, with D hard to call. This CDR3 has 14 amino acids. The germline V and J ends were trimmed by 5 bases and 9 bases, with 17 bases remaining between them. Germline V gene data show CDR1 as LGHNT and CDR2 as FRNRAP. The CDR3 protein is CASGGRGILGEQFF. The CDR3 DNA follows: TGTGCTAGTGGTGGACGTGGTATATTGGGTGAGCAGTTCTTC. Based on the CDR3 plus reference TRBV12-5 and TRBJ2-1, the full variable domain is DARVTQTPRHKVTEMGQEVTMRCQPILGHNTVFWYRQTMMQGLELLAYFRNRAPLDDSGMPKDRFSAEMPDATLATLKIQPSEPRDSAVYFCASGGRGILGEQFFGPGTRLTVL.

This clonotype was observed a handful of times. This chain links TRBV6-2 or TRBV6-3 with TRBJ1-2; D is undetermined. Germline CDR1 reads MNHEY; CDR2 reads SVGEGT. This CDR3 spans 13 amino acids. The V gene lost 4 bases and the J gene lost 7 bases, with 13 bases spanning the gap. The CDR3 protein is CASSSRTPGGYTF. In DNA form, the CDR3 reads TGTGCCAGCAGTTCACGGACCCCCGGTGGCTACACCTTC.

The chain employs TRBV6-6 and TRBJ2-7; maybe TRBD1 (6 bases). Trimming removed 2 bases at V and 1 base at J, with 12 bases between. Germline V gene lookup returns CDR1 MNHNY and CDR2 SVGAGI (reference sequence). This CDR3 comprises 15 residues. CDR3 protein: CASSYLHGQSYEQYF. DNA for the CDR3: TGTGCCAGCAGTTACCTCCATGGACAGTCCTACGAGCAGTACTTC.

The gene calls are TRBV7-9 and TRBJ2-1; D is perhaps TRBD2 (8 bases). V was trimmed by 5 bases and J by 10 bases, leaving 27 bases between them. The CDR3 length is 17 residues. The V gene's germline CDR1 is SEHNR and CDR2 FQNEAQ (reference sequence). Here the CDR3 reads CASSRQGGSSTSGEQFF. Written as DNA, the CDR3 is TGTGCCAGCAGCCGACAGGGAGGCAGTTCAACTAGCGGAGAGCAGTTCTTC.

In the case of this clonotype: The germline gene is not matched at one end of the junction; a read error may be the cause. The rearrangement joins TRBV7-9 to TRBJ2-3; 10 bases map to TRBD2. The CDR3 length is 16 residues. In germline, CDR1 is SEHNR, CDR2 FQNEAQ (reference sequence). CDR3 residues: CASSRRLAGSTDTRYF. CDR3 nucleotide sequence: TGTGCCAGCAGCCGTCGACTAGCGGGCAGCACAGATACGCGGTATTTT.

This chain uses TRBV6-5 with TRBJ1-6; TRBD1 matches 7 bases. This CDR3 comprises 14 residues. V dropped 6 bases and J dropped 10; count of bases not matched to a gene: 9. CDR1 is MNHEY and CDR2 is SVGAGI in the germline V gene. The CDR3 loop is CASSSGTARSPLHF. The CDR3 DNA follows: TGTGCCAGCAGCTCCGGGACAGCTAGATCACCCCTCCACTTT.

V and J are TRBV28 and TRBJ2-7; TRBD2 matches 8 bases. The trim removed 4 bases at V and 0 bases at J, leaving 5 bases unmatched. This CDR3 region has 15 residues. Germline CDR1 MDHEN, CDR2 SYDVKM. CDR3 DNA: TGTGCCAGCAGTTCATTAGCGGGGAGCTCCTACGAGCAGTACTTC. Amino acid sequence: CASSSLAGSSYEQYF. Complete variable domain (other parts from reference TRBV28 and TRBJ2-7): DVKVTQSSRYLVKRTGEKVFLECVQDMDHENMFWYRQDPGLGLRLIYFSYDVKMKEKGDIPEGYSVSREKKERFSLILESASTNQTSMYLCASSSLAGSSYEQYFGPGTRLTVT.

The J gene is TRBJ2-3, the V gene TRBV10-3; TRBD2 agrees at 7 bases. The V segment lost 6 bases and the J segment 2 bases; nucleotides outside the gene matches: 5. This CDR3 comprises 14 residues. CDR1 ENHRY and CDR2 SYGVKD come from the germline V gene. CDR3 in DNA: TGTGCCATCAGGTCCGGACTAGACACAGATACGCAGTATTTT. Its protein product is CAIRSGLDTDTQYF.

In its sample, this clonotype was seen many times. This chain joins TRBV7-6 and TRBJ2-3, with D tentatively TRBD1 or TRBD2 (6 bases each). CDR1 SGHVS and CDR2 FNYEAQ come from the germline V gene. The CDR3 runs 13 residues. The V end was cut by 10 bases, the J end by 2 bases, with 13 bases between. CDR3 region: CAISWGATDTQYF. The DNA of the CDR3 is TGTGCCATTTCATGGGGGGCCACAGATACGCAGTATTTT.

V and J are TRBV18 and TRBJ2-1; maybe TRBD1 (6 bases). From germline, CDR1 is KGHSH and CDR2 LQKENI. V was trimmed by 3 bases and J by 4 bases, leaving 10 bases between them. The CDR3 covers 14 residues. CDR3 nucleotides: TGTGCCAGCTCACCTCGACAGGAATACAATGAGCAGTTCTTC. It translates to CASSPRQEYNEQFF.

The chain recombines TRBV28 with TRBJ1-5, with D possibly matching TRBD1 (6 bases). Trimming removed 5 bases from V and 5 bases from J, with 10 bases in between. The CDR3 is 13 amino acids. Per the germline V gene, CDR1 is MDHEN and CDR2 is SYDVKM. The CDR3 DNA is TGTGCCAGCAGTAACAGGGAGTATCAGCCCCAGCATTTT. The encoded protein is CASSNREYQPQHF.

With respect to this clonotype: Compared with germline, one end of the junction differs, possibly owing to a read error. The rearrangement links TRBV18 to TRBJ2-3, with D possibly TRBD1 on 5 matching bases. CDR1 KGHSH and CDR2 LQKENI come from the germline V gene. The CDR3 runs 16 residues. CDR3 nucleotides: TGTGCCAGCTCACCACGGGGCGCGCAGGGTACAGATACGCAGTGTTTT. Translation: CASSPRGAQGTDTQCF.

This clonotype was observed a few times. CDR3 amino acids: CASSYAGTNQETQYF. The CDR3 bases are TGTGCCAGCAGTTACGCCGGGACCAACCAAGAGACCCAGTACTTC. This sequence joins TRBV6-6 and TRBJ2-5; the D call may be TRBD1 or TRBD2 (5 bases each). Trimming left V 2 bases short and J 0 bases short, with 10 bases between. Germline V gene lookup returns CDR1 MNHNY and CDR2 SVGAGI (reference sequence). There are 15 residues in the CDR3.

The chain has TRBV11-1 and TRBJ2-2, with 8 bases identical to TRBD1. The germline V gene encodes CDR1 SGHAT and CDR2 FQDESV (reference sequence). The CDR3 spans 16 residues. V shed 4 bases and J 3 bases; nucleotides not matched to a gene: 7. CDR3 protein: CASSSPGGRDTGELFF. The CDR3 region has the DNA TGTGCCAGCAGCTCGCCAGGGGGCAGGGACACCGGGGAGCTGTTTTTT.